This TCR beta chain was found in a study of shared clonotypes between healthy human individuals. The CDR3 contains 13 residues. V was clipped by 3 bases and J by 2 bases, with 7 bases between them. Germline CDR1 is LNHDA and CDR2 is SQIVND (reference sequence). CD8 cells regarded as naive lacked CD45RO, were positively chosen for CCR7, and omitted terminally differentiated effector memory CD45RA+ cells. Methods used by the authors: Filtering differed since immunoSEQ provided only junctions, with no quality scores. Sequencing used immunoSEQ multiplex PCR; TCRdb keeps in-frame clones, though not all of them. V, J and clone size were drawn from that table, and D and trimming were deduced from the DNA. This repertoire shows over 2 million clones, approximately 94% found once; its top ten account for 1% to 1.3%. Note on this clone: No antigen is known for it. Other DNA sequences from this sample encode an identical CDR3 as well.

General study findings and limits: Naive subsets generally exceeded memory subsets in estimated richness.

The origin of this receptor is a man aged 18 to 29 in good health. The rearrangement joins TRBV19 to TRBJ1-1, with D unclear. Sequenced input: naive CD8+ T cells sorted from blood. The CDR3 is CASSIRPNTEAFF. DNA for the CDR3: TGTGCCAGTAGTATCCGTCCAAACACTGAAGCTTTCTTT.